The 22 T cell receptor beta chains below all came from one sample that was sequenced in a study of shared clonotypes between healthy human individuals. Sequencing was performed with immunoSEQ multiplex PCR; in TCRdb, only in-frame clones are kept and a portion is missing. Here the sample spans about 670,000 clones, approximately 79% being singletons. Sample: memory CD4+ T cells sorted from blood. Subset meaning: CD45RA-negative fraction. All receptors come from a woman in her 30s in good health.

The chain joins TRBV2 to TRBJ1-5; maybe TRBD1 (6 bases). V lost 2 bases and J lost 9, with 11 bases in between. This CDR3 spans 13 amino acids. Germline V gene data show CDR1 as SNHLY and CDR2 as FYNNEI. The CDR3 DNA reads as TGTGCCAGCAGTGAAAGGGGGACACCGCCCCAGCATTTT. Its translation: CASSERGTPPQHF.

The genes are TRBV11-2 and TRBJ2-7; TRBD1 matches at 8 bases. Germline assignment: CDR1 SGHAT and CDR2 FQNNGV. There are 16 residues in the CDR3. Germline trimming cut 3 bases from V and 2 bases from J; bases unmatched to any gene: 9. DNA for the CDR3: TGTGCCAGCAGCTTGGACTACAGGGGGGCTCCCTACGAGCAGTACTTC. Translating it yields CASSLDYRGAPYEQYF.

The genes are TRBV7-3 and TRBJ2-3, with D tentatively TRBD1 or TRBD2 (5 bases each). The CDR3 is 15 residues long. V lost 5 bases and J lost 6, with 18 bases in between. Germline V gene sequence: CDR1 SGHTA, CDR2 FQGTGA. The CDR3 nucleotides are TGTGCCAGCAGCCCGACCGGGGACCGCGTCGATACGCAGTATTTT. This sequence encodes CASSPTGDRVDTQYF.

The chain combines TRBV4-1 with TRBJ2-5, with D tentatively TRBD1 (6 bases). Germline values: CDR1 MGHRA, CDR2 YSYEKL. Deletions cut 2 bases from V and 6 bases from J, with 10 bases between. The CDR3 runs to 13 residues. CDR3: CASSQTGRQTQYF. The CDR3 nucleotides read TGCGCCAGCAGCCAAACAGGGCGGCAGACCCAGTACTTC.

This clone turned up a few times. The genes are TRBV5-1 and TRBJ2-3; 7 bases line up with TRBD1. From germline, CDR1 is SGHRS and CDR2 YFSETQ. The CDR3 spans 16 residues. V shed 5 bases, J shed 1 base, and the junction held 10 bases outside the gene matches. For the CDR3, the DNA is TGCGCCAGCAGAAGTGGACAGGCTACACGCACAGATACGCAGTATTTT. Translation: CASRSGQATRTDTQYF.

The CDR3: CASSETSGRITGELFF. The CDR3 DNA follows: TGTGCCAGCAGTGAGACTAGCGGGAGGATAACCGGGGAGCTGTTTTTT. This rearrangement joins TRBV2 to TRBJ2-2; 13 bases fit TRBD2. The CDR3 consists of 16 residues. CDR1 and CDR2 from the germline V gene are SNHLY and FYNNEI. The junction had 3 bases not matched to a gene; V was cut back by 3 bases and J by 5 bases.

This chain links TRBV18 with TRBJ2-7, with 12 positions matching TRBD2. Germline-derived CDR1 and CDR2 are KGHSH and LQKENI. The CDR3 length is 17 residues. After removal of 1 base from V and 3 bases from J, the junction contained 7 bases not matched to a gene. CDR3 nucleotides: TGTGCCAGCTCACCACTGGTGACTAGCGGGAGTGGCTACGAGCAGTACTTC. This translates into CASSPLVTSGSGYEQYF.

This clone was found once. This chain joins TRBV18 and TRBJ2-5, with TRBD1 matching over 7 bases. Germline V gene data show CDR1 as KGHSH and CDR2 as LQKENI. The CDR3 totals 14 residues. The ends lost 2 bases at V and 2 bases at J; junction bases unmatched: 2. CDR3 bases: TGTGCCAGCTCACCAGGGGGACAGCAAGAGACCCAGTACTTC. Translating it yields CASSPGGQQETQYF.

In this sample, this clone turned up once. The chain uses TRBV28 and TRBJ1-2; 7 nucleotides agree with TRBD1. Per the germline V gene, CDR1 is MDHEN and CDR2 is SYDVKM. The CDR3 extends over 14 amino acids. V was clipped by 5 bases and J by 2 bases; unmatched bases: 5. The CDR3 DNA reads TGTGCCAGCAGTAGGACAGGTACAAACTATGGCTACACCTTC. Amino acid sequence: CASSRTGTNYGYTF.

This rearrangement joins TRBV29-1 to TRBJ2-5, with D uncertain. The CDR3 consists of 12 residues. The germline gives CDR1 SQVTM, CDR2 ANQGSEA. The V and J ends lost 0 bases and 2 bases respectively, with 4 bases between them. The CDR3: CSVEEVQETQYF. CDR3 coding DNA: TGCAGCGTTGAAGAGGTACAAGAGACCCAGTACTTC.

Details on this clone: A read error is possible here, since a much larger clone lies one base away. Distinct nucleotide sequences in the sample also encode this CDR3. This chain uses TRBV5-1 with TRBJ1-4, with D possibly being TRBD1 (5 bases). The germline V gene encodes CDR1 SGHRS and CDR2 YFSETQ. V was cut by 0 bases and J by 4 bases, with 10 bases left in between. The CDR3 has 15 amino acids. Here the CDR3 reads CASSLGDRDNEKLFF. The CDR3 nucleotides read TGCGCCAGCAGCTTGGGTGACAGAGATAATGAAAAACTGTTTTTT.

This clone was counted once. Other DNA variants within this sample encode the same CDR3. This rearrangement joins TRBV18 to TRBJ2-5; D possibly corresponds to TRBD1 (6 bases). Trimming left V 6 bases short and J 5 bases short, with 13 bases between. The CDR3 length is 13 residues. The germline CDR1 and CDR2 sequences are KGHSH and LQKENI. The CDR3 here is CASSPGQGETQYF. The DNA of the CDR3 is TGTGCCAGCTCTCCGGGGCAGGGGGAGACCCAGTACTTC. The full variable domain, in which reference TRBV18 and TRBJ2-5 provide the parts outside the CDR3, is NAGVMQNPRHLVRRRGQEARLRCSPMKGHSHVYWYRQLPEEGLKFMVYLQKENIIDESGMPKERFSAEFPKEGPSILRIQQVVRGDSAAYFCASSPGQGETQYFGPGTRLLVL.

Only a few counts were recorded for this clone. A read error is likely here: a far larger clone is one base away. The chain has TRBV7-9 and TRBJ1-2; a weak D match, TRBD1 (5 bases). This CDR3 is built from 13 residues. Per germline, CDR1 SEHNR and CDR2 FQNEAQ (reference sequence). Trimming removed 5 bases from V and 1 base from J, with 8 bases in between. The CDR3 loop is CASSRDGNYGYTF. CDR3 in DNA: TGTGCCAGCAGCCGGGACGGTAACTATGGCTACACCTTC.

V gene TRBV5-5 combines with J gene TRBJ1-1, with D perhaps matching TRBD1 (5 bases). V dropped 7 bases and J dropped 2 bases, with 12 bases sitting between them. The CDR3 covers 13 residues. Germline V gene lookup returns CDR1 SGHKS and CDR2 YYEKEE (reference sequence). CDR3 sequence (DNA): TGTGCCAGCCGGAACAGGCTAAACACTGAAGCTTTCTTT. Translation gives CASRNRLNTEAFF.

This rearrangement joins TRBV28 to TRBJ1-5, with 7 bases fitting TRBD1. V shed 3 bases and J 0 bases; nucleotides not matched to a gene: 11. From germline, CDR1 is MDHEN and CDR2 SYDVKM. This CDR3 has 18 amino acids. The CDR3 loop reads CASSFVRGGYYSNQPQHF. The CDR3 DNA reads TGTGCCAGCAGTTTTGTACGAGGGGGCTACTATAGCAATCAGCCCCAGCATTTT.

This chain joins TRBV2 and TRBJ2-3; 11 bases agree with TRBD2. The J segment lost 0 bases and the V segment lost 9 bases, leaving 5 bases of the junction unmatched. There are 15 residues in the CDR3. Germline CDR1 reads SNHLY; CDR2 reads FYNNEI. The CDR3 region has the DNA TGTGCCAGTTACCGGACTAGCGGGAGCACAGATACGCAGTATTTT. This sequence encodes CASYRTSGSTDTQYF. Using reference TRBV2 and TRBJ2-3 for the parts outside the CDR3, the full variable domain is EPEVTQTPSHQVTQMGQEVILRCVPISNHLYFYWYRQILGQKVEFLVSFYNNEISEKSEIFDDQFSVERPDGSNFTLKIRSTKLEDSAMYFCASYRTSGSTDTQYFGPGTRLTVL.

CDR3 residues: CASSPKQGHEQFF. The DNA of the CDR3 is TGTGCCAGCAGTCCTAAACAGGGACATGAGCAGTTCTTC. The chain joins TRBV6-4 to TRBJ2-1; a weak D match, TRBD1 (6 bases). Germline V gives CDR1 MRHNA, CDR2 SNTAGT. The CDR3 spans 13 residues. With 5 bases removed from V and 8 bases from J, the gap between germline ends came to 13 bases.

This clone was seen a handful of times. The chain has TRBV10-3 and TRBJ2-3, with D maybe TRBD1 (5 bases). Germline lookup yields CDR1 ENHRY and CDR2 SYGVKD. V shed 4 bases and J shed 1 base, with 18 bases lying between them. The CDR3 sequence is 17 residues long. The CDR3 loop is CAISGNPRGHGTDTQYF. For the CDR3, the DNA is TGTGCCATCAGTGGTAACCCAAGGGGCCACGGCACAGATACGCAGTATTTT.

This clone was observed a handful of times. The DNA of the CDR3 is TGTGCCAGCAGCTTGAGGGGGACTAGCGGGAGAGGCGAGCAGTACTTC. This encodes CASSLRGTSGRGEQYF. V is TRBV4-2 and J is TRBJ2-7; 14 bases match TRBD2. Germline V gives CDR1 LGHNA, CDR2 YNFKEQ. With 5 bases clipped from V and 6 bases from J, the junction kept 9 bases outside the gene matches. CDR3 length equals 16 residues.

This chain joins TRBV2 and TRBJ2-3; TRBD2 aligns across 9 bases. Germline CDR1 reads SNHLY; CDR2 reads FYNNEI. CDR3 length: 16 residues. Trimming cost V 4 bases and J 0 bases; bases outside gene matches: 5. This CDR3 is CASSVRTSGSTDTQYF. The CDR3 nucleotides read TGTGCCAGCAGTGTCCGTACTAGCGGGAGCACAGATACGCAGTATTTT.

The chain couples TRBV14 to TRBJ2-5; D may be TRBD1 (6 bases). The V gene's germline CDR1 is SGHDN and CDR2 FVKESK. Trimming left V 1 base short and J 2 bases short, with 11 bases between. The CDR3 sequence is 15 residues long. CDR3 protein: CASSQVPTGQETQYF. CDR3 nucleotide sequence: TGTGCCAGCAGCCAAGTCCCTACAGGGCAAGAGACCCAGTACTTC.

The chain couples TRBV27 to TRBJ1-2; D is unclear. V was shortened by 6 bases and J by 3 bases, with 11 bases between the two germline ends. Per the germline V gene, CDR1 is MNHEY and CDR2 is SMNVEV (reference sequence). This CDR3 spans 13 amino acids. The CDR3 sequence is CASRPAPYYGYTF. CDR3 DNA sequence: TGTGCCAGCAGGCCGGCCCCCTACTATGGCTACACCTTC.